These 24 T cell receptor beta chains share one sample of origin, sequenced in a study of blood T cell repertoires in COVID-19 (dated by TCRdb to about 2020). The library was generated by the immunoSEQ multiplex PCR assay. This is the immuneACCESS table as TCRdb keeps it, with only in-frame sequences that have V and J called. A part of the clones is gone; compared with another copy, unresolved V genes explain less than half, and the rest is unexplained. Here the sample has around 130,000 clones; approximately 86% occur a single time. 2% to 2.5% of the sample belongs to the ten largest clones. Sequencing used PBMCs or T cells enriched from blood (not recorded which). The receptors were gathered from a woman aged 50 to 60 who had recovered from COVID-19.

CDR3 region: CASSATTGGWTGELFF. CDR3 in DNA: TGCGCCAGCAGCGCCACCACAGGGGGCTGGACCGGGGAGCTGTTTTTT. The chain links TRBV5-1 to TRBJ2-2; 9 bases map to TRBD1. With V trimmed by 4 bases and J by 5 bases, 9 bases remained unmatched. This CDR3 has 16 residues. Germline assignment: CDR1 SGHRS and CDR2 YFSETQ. The full variable domain, completed using reference TRBV5-1 and TRBJ2-2, is KAGVTQTPRYLIKTRGQQVTLSCSPISGHRSVSWYQQTPGQGLQFLFEYFSETQRNKGNFPGRFSGRQFSNSRSEMNVSTLELGDSALYLCASSATTGGWTGELFFGEGSRLTVL.

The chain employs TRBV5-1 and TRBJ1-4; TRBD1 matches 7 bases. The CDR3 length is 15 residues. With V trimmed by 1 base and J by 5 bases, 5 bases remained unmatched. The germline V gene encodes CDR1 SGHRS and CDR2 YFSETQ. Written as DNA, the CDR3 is TGCGCCAGCAGCTTGTCAGGGACAGTAAATGAAAAACTGTTTTTT. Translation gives CASSLSGTVNEKLFF.

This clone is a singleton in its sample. The CDR3 DNA follows: TGTGCCAGCAGTTTAGGGGACAGTGAAAAACTGTTTTTT. It is translated as CASSLGDSEKLFF. V is TRBV12-3 or TRBV12-4 and J is TRBJ1-4; 7 bases fit TRBD1. The CDR3 runs 13 residues. The V gene end was trimmed by 1 base and the J gene end by 7 bases; junction bases not matched to a gene: 0.

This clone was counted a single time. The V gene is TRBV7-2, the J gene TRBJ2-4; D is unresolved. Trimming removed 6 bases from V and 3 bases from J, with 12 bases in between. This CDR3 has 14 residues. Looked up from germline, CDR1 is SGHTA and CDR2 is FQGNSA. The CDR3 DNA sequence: TGTGCCAGCAGTCTGTTGGGCAGCAAAAACATTCAGTACTTC. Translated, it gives CASSLLGSKNIQYF.

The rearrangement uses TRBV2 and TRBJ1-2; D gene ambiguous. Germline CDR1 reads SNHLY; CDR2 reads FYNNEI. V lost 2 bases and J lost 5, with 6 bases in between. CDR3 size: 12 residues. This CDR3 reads CASSETVYGYTF. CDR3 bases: TGTGCCAGCAGTGAAACAGTTTATGGCTACACCTTC.

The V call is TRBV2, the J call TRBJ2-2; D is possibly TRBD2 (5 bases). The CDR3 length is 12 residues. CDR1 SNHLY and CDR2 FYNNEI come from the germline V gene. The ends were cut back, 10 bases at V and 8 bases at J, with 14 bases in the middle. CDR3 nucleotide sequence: TGTGCCATCCACCTAGCAACGGGGGAGCTGTTTTTT. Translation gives CAIHLATGELFF.

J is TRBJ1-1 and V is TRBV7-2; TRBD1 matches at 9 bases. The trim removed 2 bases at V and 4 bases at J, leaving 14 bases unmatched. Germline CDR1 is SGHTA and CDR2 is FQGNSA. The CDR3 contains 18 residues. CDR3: CASSLIPRTGARSTEAFF. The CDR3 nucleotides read TGTGCCAGCAGCTTAATACCCAGGACAGGGGCGCGGAGCACTGAAGCTTTCTTT.

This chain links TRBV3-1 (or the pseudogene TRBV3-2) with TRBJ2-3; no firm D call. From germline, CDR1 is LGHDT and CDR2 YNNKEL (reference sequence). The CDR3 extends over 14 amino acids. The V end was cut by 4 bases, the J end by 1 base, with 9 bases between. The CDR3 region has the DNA TGTGCCAGCAGCCCTGCAGAAGGCACAGATACGCAGTATTTT. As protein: CASSPAEGTDTQYF.

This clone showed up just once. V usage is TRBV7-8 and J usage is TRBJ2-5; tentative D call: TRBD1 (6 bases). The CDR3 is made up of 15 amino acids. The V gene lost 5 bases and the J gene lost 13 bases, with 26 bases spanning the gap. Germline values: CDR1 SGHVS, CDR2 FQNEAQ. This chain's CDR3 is CASSPQTGPTIQGYF. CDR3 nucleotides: TGTGCCAGCAGCCCTCAGACAGGACCCACAATACAGGGGTACTTC.

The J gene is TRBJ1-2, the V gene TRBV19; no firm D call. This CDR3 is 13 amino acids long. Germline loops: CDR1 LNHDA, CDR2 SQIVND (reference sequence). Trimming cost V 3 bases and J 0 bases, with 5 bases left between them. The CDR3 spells CASSMSTNYGYTF. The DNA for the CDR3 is TGTGCCAGTAGTATGTCAACTAACTATGGCTACACCTTC.

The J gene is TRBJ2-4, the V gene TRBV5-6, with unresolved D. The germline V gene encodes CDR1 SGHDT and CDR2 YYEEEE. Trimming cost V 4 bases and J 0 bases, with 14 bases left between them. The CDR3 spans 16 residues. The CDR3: CASSPPGGRAKNIQYF. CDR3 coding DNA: TGTGCCAGCAGCCCCCCCGGCGGCCGAGCCAAAAACATTCAGTACTTC.

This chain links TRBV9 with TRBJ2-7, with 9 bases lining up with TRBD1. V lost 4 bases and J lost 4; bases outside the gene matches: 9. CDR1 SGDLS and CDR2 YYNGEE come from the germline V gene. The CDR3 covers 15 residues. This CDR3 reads CASSPRTGVYYEQYF. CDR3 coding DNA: TGTGCCAGCAGCCCAAGGACAGGGGTTTATTACGAGCAGTACTTC.

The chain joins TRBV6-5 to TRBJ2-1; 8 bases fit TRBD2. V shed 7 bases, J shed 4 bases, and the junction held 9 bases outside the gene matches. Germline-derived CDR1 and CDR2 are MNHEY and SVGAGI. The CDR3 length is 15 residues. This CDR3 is CASIRLAWNYNEQFF. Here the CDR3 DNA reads TGTGCCAGCATTAGACTAGCGTGGAATTACAATGAGCAGTTCTTC.

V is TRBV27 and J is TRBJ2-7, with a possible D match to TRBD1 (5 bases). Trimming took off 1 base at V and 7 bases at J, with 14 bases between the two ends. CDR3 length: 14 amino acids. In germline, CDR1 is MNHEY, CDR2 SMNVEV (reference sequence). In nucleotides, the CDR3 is TGTGCCAGCAGTTTATGGGGCAGGGCCCGGGAGCAGTACTTC. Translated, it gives CASSLWGRAREQYF.

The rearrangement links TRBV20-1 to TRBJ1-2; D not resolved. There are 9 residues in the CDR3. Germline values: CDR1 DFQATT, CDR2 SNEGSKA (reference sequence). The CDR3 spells CGSNYGYTF. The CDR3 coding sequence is TGCGGCAGTAACTATGGCTACACCTTC.

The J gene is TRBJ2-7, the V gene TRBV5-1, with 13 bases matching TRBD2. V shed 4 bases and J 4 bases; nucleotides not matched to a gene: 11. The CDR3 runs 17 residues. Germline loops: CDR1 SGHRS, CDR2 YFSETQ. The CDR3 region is CASSRRLTSGGSYEQYF. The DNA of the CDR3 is TGCGCCAGCAGCCGCCGGCTGACTAGCGGGGGGTCGTACGAGCAGTACTTC.

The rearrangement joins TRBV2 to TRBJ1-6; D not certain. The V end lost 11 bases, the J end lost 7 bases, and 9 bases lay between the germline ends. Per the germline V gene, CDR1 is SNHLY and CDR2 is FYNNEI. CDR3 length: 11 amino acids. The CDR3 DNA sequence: TGTGCCTGCCACAGAAATTCACCCCTCCACTTT. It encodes CACHRNSPLHF.

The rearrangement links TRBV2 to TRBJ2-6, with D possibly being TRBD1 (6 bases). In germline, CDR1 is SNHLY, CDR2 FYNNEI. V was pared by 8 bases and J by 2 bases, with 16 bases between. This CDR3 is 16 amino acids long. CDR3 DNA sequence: TGTGCCAGCGCAACTGGAGGACAGCCTGGGGCCAACGTCCTGACTTTC. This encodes CASATGGQPGANVLTF.

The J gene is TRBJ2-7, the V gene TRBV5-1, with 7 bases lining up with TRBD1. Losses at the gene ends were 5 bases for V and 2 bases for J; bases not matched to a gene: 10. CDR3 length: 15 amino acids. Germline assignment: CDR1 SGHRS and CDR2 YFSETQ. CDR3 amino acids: CASRPTGTPTYEQYF. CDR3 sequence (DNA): TGCGCCAGCAGACCGACAGGGACCCCTACCTACGAGCAGTACTTC.

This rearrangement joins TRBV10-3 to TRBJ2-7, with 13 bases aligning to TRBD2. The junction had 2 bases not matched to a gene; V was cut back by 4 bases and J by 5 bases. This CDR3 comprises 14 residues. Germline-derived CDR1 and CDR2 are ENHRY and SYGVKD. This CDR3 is CAISGTSGGHEQYF. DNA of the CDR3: TGTGCCATCAGTGGGACTAGCGGGGGACACGAGCAGTACTTC.

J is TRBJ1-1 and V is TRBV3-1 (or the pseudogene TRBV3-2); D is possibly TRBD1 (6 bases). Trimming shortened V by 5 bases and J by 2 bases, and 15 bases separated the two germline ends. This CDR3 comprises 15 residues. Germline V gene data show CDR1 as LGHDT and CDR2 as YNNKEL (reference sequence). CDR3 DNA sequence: TGTGCCAGCAGCTTACCTGGGACACCCAACACTGAAGCTTTCTTT. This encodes CASSLPGTPNTEAFF.

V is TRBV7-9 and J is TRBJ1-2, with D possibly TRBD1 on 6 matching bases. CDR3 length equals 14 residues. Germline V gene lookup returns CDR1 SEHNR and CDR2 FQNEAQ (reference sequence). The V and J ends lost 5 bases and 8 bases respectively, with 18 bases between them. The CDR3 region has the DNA TGTGCCAGCAGCCCTACAGGGTCCGGTAACGGCTACACCTTC. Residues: CASSPTGSGNGYTF.

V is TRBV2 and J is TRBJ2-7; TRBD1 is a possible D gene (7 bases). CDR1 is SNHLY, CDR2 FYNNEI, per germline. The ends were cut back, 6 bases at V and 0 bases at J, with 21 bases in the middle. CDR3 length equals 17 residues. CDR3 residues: CASREGQIFSSSYEQYF. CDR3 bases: TGTGCCAGCAGGGAGGGACAGATTTTCTCAAGCTCCTACGAGCAGTACTTC.

The CDR3 nucleotides read TGCAGTGCTAGCCAGGAATACGAGCAGTACTTC. Residues: CSASQEYEQYF. The V gene is TRBV20-1, the J gene TRBJ2-7; D unclear. Germline lookup yields CDR1 DFQATT and CDR2 SNEGSKA (reference sequence). Deletions cut 3 bases from V and 4 bases from J, with 7 bases between. CDR3 length equals 11 residues.